This paragraph covers one T cell receptor (beta chain) sequence. Trimming left V 5 bases short and J 6 bases short, with 10 bases between. This CDR3 is 11 amino acids long. Germline V CDR1 and CDR2: SQVTM, ANQGSEA. Other autoimmune diseases, uncontrolled infections, pregnancy or lactation ruled patients out of participation. For repertoire sequencing, the TCR beta CDR3 regions were amplified from RNA transcripts. Second-round multiplex PCR came after first-round RT-PCR with HTBI primers. MiXCR was run by TCRdb on the multiplex PCR reads, yielding one entry per CDR3 protein. Seen here are more than 1,000,000 distinct CDR3 sequences, 35% to 40% observed once, and the top ten hold 11%. This specimen belongs to a study of Graves' ophthalmopathy and Graves' hyperthyroidism.

The material sequenced was peripheral blood or thyroid tissue (not recorded which). This clonotype was sampled from an adult man with Graves' hyperthyroidism. The V gene is TRBV29-1, the J gene TRBJ1-2, with D uncertain. This chain's CDR3 is CSVKAWDGYTF. CDR3 DNA sequence: TGCAGCGTTAAGGCGTGGGATGGCTACACCTTC. The entire variable domain, with the rest obtained from reference TRBV29-1 and TRBJ1-2, is as follows: SAVISQKPSRDICQRGTSLTIQCQVDSQVTMMFWYRQQPGQSLTLIATANQGSEATYESGFVIDKFPISRPNLTFSTLTVSNMSPEDSSIYLCSVKAWDGYTFGSGTRLTVV.